One sample yielded the 3 T cell receptor beta chains listed below, sequenced in a study of T cells in localized non-small cell lung cancer. The method was immunoSEQ multiplex PCR; TCRdb's version includes in-frame clones alone and lacks a portion of them. Here the sample spans approximately 28,000 clones, roughly 90% being singletons. This specimen was peripheral blood, taken before any cancer treatment. The receptors here all came from a female donor of 60 years or more with stage I lung adenocarcinoma.

This clone has just one count. The J gene is TRBJ1-1, the V gene TRBV5-1; D possibly corresponds to TRBD1 (5 bases). V was cut by 1 base and J by 4 bases, with 11 bases left in between. The CDR3 is 14 amino acids. Germline CDR1 is SGHRS and CDR2 is YFSETQ. The CDR3 loop reads CASSLSGTATEAFF. In DNA form, the CDR3 reads TGCGCCAGCAGCTTGTCCGGGACGGCCACTGAAGCTTTCTTT.

The V call is TRBV11-2, the J call TRBJ1-1; 8 bases fit TRBD1. CDR1 and CDR2 from the germline V gene are SGHAT and FQNNGV. Losses at the gene ends were 5 bases for V and 6 bases for J; bases not matched to a gene: 11. This CDR3 contains 15 residues. In DNA form, the CDR3 reads TGTGCCAGCAGCCTACGGACAGGGTCAGTCTCTGAAGCTTTCTTT. It translates to CASSLRTGSVSEAFF.

The chain recombines TRBV5-1 with TRBJ2-4; no firm D call. Trimming shortened V by 1 base and J by 5 bases, and 7 bases separated the two germline ends. Germline CDR1 is SGHRS and CDR2 is YFSETQ. The CDR3 has 13 residues. This chain's CDR3 is CASSLPGENIQYF. CDR3 coding DNA: TGCGCCAGCAGCTTGCCCGGTGAAAACATTCAGTACTTC. The whole variable domain, filled in from reference TRBV5-1 and TRBJ2-4, reads KAGVTQTPRYLIKTRGQQVTLSCSPISGHRSVSWYQQTPGQGLQFLFEYFSETQRNKGNFPGRFSGRQFSNSRSEMNVSTLELGDSALYLCASSLPGENIQYFGAGTRLSVL.